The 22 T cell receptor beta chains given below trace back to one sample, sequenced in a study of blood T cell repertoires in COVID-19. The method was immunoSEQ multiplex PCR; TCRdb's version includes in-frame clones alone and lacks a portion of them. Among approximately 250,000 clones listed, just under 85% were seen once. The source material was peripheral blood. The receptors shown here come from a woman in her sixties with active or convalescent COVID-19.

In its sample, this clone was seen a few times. CDR3 bases: TGTGCCAGCAGGAGCGGGAGCTTCGACGAGCAGTACTTC. This codes for CASRSGSFDEQYF. The V gene is TRBV7-8, the J gene TRBJ2-7; the match to TRBD2 covers 8 bases. V dropped 6 bases and J dropped 5; count of bases not matched to a gene: 6. Germline assignment: CDR1 SGHVS and CDR2 FQNEAQ. The CDR3 loop spans 13 amino acids. The full variable domain, with the rest looked up from reference TRBV7-8 and TRBJ2-7, is GAGVSQSPRYKVAKRGQDVALRCDPISGHVSLFWYQQALGQGPEFLTYFQNEAQLDKSGLPSDRFFAERPEGSVSTLKIQRTQQEDSAVYLCASRSGSFDEQYFGPGTRLTVT.

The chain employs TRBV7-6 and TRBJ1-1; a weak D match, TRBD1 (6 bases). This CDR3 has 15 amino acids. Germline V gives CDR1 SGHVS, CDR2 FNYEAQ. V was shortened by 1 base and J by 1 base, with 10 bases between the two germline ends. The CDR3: CASSLGTVANTEAFF. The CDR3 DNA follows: TGTGCCAGCAGCTTAGGGACAGTAGCGAACACTGAAGCTTTCTTT. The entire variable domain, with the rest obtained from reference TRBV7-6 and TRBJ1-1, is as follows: GAGVSQSPRYKVTKRGQDVALRCDPISGHVSLYWYRQALGQGPEFLTYFNYEAQQDKSGLPNDRFSAERPEGSISTLTIQRTEQRDSAMYRCASSLGTVANTEAFFGQGTRLTVV.

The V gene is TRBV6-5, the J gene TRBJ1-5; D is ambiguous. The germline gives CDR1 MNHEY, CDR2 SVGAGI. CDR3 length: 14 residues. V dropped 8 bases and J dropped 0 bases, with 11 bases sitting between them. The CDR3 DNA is TGTGCCAGCGCCTGGGAGAATAGCAATCAGCCCCAGCATTTT. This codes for CASAWENSNQPQHF.

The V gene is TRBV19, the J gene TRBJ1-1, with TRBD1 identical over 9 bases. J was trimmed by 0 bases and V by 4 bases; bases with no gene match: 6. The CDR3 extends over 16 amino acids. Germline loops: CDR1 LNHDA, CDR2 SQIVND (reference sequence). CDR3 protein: CASSTGTGPMNTEAFF. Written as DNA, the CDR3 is TGTGCCAGTAGTACTGGGACAGGGCCCATGAACACTGAAGCTTTCTTT.

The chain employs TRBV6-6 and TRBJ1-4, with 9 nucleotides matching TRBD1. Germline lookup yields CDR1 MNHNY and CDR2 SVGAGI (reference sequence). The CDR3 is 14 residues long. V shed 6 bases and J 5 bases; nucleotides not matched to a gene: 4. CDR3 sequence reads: CASRTGTGNEKLFF. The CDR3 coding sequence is TGTGCCAGCAGAACCGGGACAGGGAATGAAAAACTGTTTTTT.

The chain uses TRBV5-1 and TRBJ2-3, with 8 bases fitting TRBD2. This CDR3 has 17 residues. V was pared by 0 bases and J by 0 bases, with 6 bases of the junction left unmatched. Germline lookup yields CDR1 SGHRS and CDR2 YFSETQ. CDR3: CASSLAVSGGSTDTQYF. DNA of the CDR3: TGCGCCAGCAGCTTGGCCGTGAGCGGGGGCAGCACAGATACGCAGTATTTT.

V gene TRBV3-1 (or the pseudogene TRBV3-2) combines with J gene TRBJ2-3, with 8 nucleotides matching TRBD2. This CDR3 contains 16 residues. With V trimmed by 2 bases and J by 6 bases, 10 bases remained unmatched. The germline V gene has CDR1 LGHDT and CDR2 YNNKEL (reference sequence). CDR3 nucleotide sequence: TGTGCCAGCAGCCAATCAGTGGCGGGGGGCAGGGATACGCAGTATTTT. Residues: CASSQSVAGGRDTQYF.

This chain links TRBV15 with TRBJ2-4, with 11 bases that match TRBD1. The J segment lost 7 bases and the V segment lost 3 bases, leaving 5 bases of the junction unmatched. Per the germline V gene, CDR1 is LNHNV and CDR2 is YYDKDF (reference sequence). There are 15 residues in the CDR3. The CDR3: CATSREGQGENIQYF. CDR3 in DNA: TGTGCCACCAGCAGGGAGGGACAGGGGGAGAACATTCAGTACTTC.

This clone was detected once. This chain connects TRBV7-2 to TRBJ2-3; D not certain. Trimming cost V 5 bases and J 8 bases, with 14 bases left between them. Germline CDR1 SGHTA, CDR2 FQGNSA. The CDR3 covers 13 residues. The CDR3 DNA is TGTGCCAGCAGCCGTTCGGGTCTGTCTACGCAGTATTTT. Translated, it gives CASSRSGLSTQYF.

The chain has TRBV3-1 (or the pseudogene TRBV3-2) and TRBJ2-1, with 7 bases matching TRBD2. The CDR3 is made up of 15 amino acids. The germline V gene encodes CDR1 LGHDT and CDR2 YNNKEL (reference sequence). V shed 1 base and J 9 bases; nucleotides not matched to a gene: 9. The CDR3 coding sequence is TGTGCCAGCAGCCAAGCTCAGTCCGGGGGGTTTGAGCAGTTCTTC. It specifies CASSQAQSGGFEQFF.

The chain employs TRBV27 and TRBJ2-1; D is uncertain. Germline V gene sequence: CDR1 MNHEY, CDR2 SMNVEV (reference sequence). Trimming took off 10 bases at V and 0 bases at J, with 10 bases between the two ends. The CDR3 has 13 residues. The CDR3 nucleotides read TGTGCCACCAGCTTGAGCTCCTACAATGAGCAGTTCTTC. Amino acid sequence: CATSLSSYNEQFF.

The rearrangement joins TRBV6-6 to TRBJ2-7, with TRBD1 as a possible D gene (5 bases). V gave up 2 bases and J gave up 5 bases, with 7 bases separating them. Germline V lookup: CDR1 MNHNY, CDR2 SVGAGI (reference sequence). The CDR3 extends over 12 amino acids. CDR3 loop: CASSYRGDEQYF. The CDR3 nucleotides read TGTGCCAGCAGTTACAGGGGCGACGAGCAGTACTTC.

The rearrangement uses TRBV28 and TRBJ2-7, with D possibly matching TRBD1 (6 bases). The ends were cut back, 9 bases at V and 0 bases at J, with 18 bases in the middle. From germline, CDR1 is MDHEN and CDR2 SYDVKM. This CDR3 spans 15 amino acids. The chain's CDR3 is CASTLGAGSSYEQYF. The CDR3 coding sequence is TGTGCCAGTACCCTGGGGGCGGGTAGCTCCTACGAGCAGTACTTC.

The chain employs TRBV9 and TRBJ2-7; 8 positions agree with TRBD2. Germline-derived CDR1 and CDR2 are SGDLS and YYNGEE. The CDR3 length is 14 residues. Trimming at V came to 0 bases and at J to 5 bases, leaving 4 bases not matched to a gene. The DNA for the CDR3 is TGTGCCAGCAGCGTAGGGCGGGGGGTCCACGAGCAGTACTTC. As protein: CASSVGRGVHEQYF.

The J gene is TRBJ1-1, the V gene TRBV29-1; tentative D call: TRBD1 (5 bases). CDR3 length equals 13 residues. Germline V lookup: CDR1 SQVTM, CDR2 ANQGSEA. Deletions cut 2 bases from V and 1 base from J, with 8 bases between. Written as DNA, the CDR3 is TGCAGCGTTGAAAATACAGGGAACACTGAAGCTTTCTTT. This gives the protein CSVENTGNTEAFF.

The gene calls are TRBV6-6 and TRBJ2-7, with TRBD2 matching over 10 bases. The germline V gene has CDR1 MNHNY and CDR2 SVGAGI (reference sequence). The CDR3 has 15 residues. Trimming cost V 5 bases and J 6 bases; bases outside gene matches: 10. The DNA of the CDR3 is TGTGCCAGCAGTCCCCGTCAGCGGGAGGGCCTCGAGCAGTACTTC. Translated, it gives CASSPRQREGLEQYF.

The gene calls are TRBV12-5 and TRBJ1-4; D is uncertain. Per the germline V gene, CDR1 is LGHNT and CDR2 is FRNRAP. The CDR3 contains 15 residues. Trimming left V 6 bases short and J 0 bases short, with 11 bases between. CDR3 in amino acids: CASGQNPATNEKLFF. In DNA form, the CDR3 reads TGTGCTAGTGGCCAAAACCCGGCAACTAATGAAAAACTGTTTTTT.

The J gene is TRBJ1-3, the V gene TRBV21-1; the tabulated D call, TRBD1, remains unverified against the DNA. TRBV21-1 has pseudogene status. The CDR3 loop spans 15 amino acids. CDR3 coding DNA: TGTGCCAGCAACAAGCGACAGGGGCCGGGAAACACCATATATTTT. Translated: CASNKRQGPGNTIYF.

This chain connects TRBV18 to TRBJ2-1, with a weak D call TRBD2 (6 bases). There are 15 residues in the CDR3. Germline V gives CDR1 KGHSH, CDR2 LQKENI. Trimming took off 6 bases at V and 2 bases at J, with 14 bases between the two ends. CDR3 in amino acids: CASSLRGATYNEQFF. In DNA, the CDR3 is TGTGCCAGCTCCCTTCGCGGGGCCACCTACAATGAGCAGTTCTTC.

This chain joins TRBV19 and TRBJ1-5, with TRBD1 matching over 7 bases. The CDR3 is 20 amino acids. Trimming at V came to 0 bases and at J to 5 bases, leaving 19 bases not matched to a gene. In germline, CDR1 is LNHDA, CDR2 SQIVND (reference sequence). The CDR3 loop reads CASSIENRGGSVRAYQPQHF. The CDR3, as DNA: TGTGCCAGTAGTATAGAAAACAGGGGAGGCAGTGTGAGGGCTTATCAGCCCCAGCATTTT.

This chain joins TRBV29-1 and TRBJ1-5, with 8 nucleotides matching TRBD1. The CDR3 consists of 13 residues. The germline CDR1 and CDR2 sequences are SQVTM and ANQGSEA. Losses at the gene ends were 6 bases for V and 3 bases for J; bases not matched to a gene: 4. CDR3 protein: CSVGQGYNQPQHF. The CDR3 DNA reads TGCAGCGTCGGACAGGGCTACAATCAGCCCCAGCATTTT.

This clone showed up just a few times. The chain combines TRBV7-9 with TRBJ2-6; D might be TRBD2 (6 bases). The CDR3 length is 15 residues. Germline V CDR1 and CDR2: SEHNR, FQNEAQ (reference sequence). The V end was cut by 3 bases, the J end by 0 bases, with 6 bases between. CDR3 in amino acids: CASSFGGSGANVLTF. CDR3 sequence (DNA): TGTGCCAGCAGCTTCGGGGGCTCTGGGGCCAACGTCCTGACTTTC.